This TCR beta chain was recovered during a study of spatial heterogeneity in lung cancer. Study at large: Alpha-chain sequences were consistently detected less often than beta-chain sequences. Regarding the study as a whole: TCRs found ubiquitously expanded in tumor appeared in blood more at resection than at follow-up.

In the library, each TCR cDNA molecule bore its own unique molecular identifier. TCRdb fed the 5' RACE reads into MiXCR, producing one record per CDR3 protein. Of about 90,000 distinct CDR3 sequences in the sample, approximately 8.2% were seen once. The sample holds a few counts of this clonotype. What it recognizes is unknown. Germline assignment: CDR1 SGHTA and CDR2 FQGNSA. V was pared by 1 base and J by 4 bases, with 8 bases of the junction left unmatched. The CDR3 is 18 amino acids. Noted time point: sample taken at primary tumor resection. In each case, whole RNA from tumor, nontumor lung or frozen PBMC was sequenced unsorted. A total of more than 65 untreated early-stage non-small cell lung cancer patients served as donors.

The source is a male donor with early-stage non-small cell lung cancer. The sequencing here drew on PBMCs, taken at surgery. The genes are TRBV7-2 and TRBJ2-3; TRBD2 matches 13 bases. In DNA, the CDR3 is TGTGCCAGCAGCTTAGTCCCCACTAGCGGGGGGGCCCCAGATACGCAGTATTTT. The encoded protein is CASSLVPTSGGAPDTQYF.